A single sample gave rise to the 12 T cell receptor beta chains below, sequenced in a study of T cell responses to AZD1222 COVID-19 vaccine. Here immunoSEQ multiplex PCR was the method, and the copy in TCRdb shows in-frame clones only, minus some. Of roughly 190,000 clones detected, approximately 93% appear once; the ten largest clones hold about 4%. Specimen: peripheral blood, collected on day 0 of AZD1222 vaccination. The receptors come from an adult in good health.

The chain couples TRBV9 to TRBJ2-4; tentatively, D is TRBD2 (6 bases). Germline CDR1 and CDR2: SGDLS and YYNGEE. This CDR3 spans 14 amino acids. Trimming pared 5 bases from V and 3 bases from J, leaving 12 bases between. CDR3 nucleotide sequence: TGTGCCAGCAGTCTGTCGGGAGACAAAAACATTCAGTACTTC. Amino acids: CASSLSGDKNIQYF.

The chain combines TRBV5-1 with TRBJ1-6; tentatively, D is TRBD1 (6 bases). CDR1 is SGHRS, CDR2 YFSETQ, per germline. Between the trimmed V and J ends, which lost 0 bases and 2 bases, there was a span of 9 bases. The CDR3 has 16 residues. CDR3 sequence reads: CASSLEQGPYNSPLHF. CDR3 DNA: TGCGCCAGCAGCTTGGAACAGGGCCCCTATAATTCACCCCTCCACTTT.

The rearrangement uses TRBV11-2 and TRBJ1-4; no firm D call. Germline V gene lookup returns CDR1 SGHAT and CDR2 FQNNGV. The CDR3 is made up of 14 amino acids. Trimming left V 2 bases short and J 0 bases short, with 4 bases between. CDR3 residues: CASSLSPTNEKLFF. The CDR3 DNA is TGTGCCAGCAGCTTAAGTCCAACTAATGAAAAACTGTTTTTT.

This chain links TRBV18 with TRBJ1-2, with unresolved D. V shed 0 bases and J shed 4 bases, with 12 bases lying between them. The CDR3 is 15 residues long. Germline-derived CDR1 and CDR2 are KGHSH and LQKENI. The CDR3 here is CASSPPTVEAYGYTF. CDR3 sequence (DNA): TGTGCCAGCTCACCACCGACGGTAGAGGCCTATGGCTACACCTTC.

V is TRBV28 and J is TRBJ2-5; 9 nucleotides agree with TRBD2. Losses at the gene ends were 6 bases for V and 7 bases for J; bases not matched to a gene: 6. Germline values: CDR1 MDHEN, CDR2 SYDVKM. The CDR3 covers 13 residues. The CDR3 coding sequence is TGTGCCAGCAGGAGGTCTAGCGGGGCGACCCAGTACTTC. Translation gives CASRRSSGATQYF. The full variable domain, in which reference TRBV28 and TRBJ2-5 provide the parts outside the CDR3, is DVKVTQSSRYLVKRTGEKVFLECVQDMDHENMFWYRQDPGLGLRLIYFSYDVKMKEKGDIPEGYSVSREKKERFSLILESASTNQTSMYLCASRRSSGATQYFGPGTRLLVL.

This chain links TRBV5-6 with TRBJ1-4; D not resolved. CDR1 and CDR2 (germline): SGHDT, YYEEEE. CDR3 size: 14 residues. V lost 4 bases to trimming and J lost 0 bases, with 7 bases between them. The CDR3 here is CASSRFATNEKLFF. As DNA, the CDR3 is TGTGCCAGCAGCCGCTTTGCAACTAATGAAAAACTGTTTTTT.

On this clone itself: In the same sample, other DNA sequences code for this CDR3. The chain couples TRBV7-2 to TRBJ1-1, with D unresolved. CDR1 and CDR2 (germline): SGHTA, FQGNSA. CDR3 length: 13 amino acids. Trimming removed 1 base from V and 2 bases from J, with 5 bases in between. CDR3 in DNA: TGTGCCAGCAGCTTAGGGCAAAACACTGAAGCTTTCTTT. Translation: CASSLGQNTEAFF.

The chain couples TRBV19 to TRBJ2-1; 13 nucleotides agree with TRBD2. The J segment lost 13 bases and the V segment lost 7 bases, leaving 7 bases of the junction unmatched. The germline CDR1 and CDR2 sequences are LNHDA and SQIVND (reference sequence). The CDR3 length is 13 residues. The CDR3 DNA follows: TGTGCCAGTACCTCGACTAGCGGGGGGAACCAGTTCTTC. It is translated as CASTSTSGGNQFF. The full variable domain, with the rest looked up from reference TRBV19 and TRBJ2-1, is DGGITQSPKYLFRKEGQNVTLSCEQNLNHDAMYWYRQDPGQGLRLIYYSQIVNDFQKGDIAEGYSVSREKKESFPLTVTSAQKNPTAFYLCASTSTSGGNQFFGPGTRLTVL.

CDR3 sequence: CASSEYTGANYGYTF. CDR3 nucleotide sequence: TGTGCCAGCAGTGAATATACAGGGGCGAACTATGGCTACACCTTC. The chain has TRBV6-1 and TRBJ1-2, with TRBD1 matching over 7 bases. Looked up from germline, CDR1 is MNHNS and CDR2 is SASEGT. The CDR3 length is 15 residues. V shed 2 bases and J 2 bases; nucleotides not matched to a gene: 5.

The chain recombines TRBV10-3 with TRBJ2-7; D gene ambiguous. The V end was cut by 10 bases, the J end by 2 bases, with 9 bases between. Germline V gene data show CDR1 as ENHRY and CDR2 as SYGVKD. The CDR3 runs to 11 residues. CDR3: CATAWAYEQYF. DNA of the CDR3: TGTGCCACCGCCTGGGCCTACGAGCAGTACTTC.

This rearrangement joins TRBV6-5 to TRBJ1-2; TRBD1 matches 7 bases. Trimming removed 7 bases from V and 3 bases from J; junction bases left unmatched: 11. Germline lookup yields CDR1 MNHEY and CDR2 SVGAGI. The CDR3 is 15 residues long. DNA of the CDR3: TGTGCCAGCATCCCCACTGAGGGGGCCTACTATGGCTACACCTTC. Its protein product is CASIPTEGAYYGYTF.

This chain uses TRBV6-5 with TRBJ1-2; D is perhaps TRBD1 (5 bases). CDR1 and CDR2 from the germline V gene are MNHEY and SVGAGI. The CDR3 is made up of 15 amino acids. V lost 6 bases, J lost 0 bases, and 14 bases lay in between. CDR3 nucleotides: TGTGCCAGCAGGCGCAGGGTCCAAGCTAACTATGGCTACACCTTC. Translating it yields CASRRRVQANYGYTF.